Given below is one T cell receptor beta chain in context. Its antigen is undetermined. Germline CDR1 is WNHNN and CDR2 is SYGVQD (reference sequence). The CDR3 covers 13 residues. The ends were cut back, 8 bases at V and 2 bases at J, with 12 bases in the middle. These data originate in a study of vaccination effects on CD4 cells after COVID-19. Study details: Peptide-pool stimulation followed by sequencing identified expanded antigen-specific CD4+ clonotypes in the ViraFEST assay. Post-vaccine sampling occurred a median 72 days after the second dose.

Culture lasted about ten days before CD4+ T cell isolation. It was two doses of either the BNT162b2 or mRNA-1273 vaccine that participants received. Generated by immunoSEQ multiplex PCR, the TCRdb table keeps only in-frame clones and is missing some. The repertoire consists of tens of thousands of clones, with around 74% occurring once and the leading ten covering around 2.2%. The sequencing here drew on CD4+ T cells from PBMCs cultured without peptide, taken after COVID-19 vaccination. The clonotype originates from a human donor who received a COVID-19 vaccine. The rearrangement uses TRBV10-1 and TRBJ2-5; D gene ambiguous. This CDR3 is CASSDTVQETQYF. The DNA of the CDR3 is TGCGCCAGCTCTGACACGGTTCAAGAGACCCAGTACTTC.